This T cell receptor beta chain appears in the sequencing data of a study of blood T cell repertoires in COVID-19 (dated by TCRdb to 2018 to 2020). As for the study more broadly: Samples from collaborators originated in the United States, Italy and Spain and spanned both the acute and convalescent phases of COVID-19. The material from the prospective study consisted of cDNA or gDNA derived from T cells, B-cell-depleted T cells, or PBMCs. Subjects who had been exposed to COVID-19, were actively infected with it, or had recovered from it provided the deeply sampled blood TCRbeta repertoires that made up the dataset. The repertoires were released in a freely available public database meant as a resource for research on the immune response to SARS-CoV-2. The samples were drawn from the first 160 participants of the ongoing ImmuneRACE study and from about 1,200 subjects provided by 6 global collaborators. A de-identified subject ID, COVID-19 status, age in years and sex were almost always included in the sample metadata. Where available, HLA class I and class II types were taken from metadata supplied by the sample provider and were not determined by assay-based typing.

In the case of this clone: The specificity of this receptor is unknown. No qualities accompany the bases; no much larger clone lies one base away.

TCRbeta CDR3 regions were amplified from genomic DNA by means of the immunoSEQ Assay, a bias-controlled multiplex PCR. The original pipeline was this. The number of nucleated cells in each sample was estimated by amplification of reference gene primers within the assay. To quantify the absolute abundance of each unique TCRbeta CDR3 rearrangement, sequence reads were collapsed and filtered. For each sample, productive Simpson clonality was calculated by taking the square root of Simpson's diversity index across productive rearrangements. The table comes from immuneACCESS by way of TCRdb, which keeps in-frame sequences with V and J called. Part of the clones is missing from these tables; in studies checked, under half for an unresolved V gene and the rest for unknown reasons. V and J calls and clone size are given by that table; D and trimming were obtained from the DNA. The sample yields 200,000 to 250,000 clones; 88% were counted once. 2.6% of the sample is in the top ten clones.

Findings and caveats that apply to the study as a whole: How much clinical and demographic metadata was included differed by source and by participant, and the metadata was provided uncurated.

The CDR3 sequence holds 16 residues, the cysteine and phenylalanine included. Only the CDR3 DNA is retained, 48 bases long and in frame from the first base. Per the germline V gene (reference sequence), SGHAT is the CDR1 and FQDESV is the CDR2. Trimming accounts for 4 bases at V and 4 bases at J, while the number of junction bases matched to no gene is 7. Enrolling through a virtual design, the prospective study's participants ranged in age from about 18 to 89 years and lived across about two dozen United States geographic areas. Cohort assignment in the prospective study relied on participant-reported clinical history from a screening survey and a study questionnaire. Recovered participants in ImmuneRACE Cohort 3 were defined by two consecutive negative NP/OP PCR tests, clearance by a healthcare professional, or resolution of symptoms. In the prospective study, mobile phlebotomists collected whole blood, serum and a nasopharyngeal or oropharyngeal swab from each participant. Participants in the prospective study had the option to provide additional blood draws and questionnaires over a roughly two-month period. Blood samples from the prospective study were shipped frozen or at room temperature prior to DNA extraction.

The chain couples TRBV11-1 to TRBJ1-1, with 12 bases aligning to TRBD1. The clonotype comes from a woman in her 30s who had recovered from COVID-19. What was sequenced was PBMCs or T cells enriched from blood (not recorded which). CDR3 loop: CASSSGTGGGVTEAFF. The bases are TGTGCCAGCAGCTCAGGGACAGGGGGCGGTGTCACTGAAGCTTTCTTT.